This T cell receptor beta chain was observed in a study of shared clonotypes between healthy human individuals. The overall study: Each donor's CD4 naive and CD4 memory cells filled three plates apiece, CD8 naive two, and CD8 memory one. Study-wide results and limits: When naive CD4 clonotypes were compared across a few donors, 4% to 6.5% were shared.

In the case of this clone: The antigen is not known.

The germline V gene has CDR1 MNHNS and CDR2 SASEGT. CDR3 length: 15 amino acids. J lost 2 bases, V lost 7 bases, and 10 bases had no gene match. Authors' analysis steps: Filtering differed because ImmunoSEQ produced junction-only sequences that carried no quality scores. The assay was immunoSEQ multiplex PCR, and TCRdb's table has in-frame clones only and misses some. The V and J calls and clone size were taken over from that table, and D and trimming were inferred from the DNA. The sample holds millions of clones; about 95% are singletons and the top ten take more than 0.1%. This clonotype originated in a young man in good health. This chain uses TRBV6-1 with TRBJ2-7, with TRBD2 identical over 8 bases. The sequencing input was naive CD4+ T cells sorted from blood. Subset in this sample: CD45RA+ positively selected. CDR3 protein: CASNLGSGATYEQYF. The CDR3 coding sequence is TGTGCCAGCAATCTGGGTAGCGGGGCAACCTACGAGCAGTACTTC.